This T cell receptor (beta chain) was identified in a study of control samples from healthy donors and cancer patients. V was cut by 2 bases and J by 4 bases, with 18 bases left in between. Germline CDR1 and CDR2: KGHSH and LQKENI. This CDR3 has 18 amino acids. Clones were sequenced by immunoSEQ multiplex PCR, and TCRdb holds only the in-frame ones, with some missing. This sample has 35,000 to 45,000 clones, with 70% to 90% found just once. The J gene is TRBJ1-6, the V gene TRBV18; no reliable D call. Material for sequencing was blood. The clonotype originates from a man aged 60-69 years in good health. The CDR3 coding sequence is TGTGCCAGCTCACCAATAGGTCGCCCTGGCGGTTATAATTCACCCCTCCACTTT. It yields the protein CASSPIGRPGGYNSPLHF.